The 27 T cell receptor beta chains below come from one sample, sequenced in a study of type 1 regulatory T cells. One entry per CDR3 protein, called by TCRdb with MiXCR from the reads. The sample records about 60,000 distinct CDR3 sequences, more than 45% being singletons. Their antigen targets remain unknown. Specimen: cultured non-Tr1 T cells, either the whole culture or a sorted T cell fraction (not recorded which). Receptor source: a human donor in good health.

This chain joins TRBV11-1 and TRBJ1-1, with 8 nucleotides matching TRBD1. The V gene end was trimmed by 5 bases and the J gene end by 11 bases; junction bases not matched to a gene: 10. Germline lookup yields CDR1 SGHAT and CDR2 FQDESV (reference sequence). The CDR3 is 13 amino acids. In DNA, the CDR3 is TGTGCCAGCAGCGCAGGGGGCGCAGGAAGGGCTTTCTTT. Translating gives CASSAGGAGRAFF.

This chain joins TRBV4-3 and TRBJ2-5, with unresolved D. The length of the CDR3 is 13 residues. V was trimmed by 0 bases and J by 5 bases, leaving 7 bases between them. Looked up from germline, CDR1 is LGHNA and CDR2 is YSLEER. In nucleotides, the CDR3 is TGCGCCAGCAGCCAAGATAGTGGGGAGACCCAGTACTTC. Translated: CASSQDSGETQYF.

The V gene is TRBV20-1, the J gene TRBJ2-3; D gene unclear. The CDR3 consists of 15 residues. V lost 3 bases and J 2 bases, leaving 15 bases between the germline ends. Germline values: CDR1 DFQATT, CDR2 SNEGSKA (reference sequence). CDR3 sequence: CSARPTDDYTDTQYF. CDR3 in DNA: TGCAGTGCTAGGCCCACGGACGATTACACAGATACGCAGTATTTT.

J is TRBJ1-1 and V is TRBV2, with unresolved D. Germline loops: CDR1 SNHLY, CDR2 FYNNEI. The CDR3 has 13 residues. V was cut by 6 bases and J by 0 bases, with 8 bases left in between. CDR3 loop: CASRADMNTEAFF. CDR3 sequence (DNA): TGTGCCAGCAGGGCCGACATGAACACTGAAGCTTTCTTT.

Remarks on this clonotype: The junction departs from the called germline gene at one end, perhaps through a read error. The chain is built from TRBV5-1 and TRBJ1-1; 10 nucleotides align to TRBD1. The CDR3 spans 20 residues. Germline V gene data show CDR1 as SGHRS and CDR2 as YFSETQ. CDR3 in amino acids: CASSLSGTGVLKTMNTEAFF. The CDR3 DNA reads TGCGCCAGCAGCCTATCCGGGACAGGGGTTCTAAAGACCATGAACACTGAAGCTTTCTTC.

The CDR3: CASSRTEKVETQYF. The DNA for the CDR3 is TGTGCCAGCTCACGCACAGAAAAAGTCGAGACCCAGTACTTC. The chain uses TRBV18 and TRBJ2-5; D uncertain. CDR1 KGHSH and CDR2 LQKENI come from the germline V gene. V was pared by 4 bases and J by 5 bases, with 14 bases between. The CDR3 length is 14 residues.

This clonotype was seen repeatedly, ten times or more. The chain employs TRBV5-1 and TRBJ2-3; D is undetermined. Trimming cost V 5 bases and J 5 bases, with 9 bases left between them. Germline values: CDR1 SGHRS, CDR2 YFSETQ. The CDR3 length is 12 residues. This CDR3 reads CASRTEIDTQYF. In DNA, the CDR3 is TGCGCCAGCAGAACGGAGATAGATACGCAGTATTTT.

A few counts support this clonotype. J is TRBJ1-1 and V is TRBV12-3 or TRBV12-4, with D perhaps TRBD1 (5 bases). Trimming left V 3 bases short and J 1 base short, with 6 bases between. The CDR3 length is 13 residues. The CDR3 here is CASSLRGNTEAFF. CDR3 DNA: TGTGCCAGCAGTTTGAGGGGGAACACTGAAGCTTTCTTT.

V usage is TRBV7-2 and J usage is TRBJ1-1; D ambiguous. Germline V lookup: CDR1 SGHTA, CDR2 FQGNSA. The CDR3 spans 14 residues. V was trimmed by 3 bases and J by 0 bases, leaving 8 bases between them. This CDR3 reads CASSLKAMNTEAFF. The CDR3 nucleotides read TGTGCCAGCAGCTTGAAGGCCATGAACACTGAAGCTTTCTTT.

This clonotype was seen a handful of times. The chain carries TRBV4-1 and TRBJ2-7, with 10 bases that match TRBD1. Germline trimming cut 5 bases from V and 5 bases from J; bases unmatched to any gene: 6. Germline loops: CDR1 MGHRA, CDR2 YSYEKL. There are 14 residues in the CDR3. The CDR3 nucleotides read TGCGCCAGCAGCTCCGGGACAGGGGTCCACGAGCAGTACTTC. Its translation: CASSSGTGVHEQYF.

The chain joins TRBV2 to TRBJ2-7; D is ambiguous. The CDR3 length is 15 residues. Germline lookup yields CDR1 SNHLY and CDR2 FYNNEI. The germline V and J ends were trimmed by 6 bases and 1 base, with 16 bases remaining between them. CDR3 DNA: TGTGCCAGCAGCGGAAAAGGTCGCAGGTCCTACGAGCAGTACTTC. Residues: CASSGKGRRSYEQYF.

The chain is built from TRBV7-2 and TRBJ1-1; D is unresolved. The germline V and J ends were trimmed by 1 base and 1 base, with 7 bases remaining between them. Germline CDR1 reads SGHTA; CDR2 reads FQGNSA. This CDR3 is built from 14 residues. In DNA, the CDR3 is TGTGCCAGCAGCTTAGAGTTTTGGAACACTGAAGCTTTCTTT. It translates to CASSLEFWNTEAFF. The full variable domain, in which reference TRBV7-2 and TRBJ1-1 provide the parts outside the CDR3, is GAGVSQSPSNKVTEKGKDVELRCDPISGHTALYWYRQSLGQGLEFLIYFQGNSAPDKSGLPSDRFSAERTGGSVSTLTIQRTQQEDSAVYLCASSLEFWNTEAFFGQGTRLTVV.

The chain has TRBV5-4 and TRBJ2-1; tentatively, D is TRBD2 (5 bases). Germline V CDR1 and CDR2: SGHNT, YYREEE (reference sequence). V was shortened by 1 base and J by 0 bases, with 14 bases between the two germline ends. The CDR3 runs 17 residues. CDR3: CASSLSDYTYSYNEQFF. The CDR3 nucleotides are TGTGCCAGCAGCTTGTCCGACTACACCTACTCCTACAATGAGCAGTTCTTC.

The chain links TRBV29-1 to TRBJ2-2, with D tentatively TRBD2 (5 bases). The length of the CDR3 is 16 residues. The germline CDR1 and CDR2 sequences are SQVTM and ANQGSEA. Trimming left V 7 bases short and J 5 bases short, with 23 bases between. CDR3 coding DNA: TGCAGCGCGCGAGACGGGTTCCGGGAACGGACCGGGGAGCTGTTTTTT. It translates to CSARDGFRERTGELFF.

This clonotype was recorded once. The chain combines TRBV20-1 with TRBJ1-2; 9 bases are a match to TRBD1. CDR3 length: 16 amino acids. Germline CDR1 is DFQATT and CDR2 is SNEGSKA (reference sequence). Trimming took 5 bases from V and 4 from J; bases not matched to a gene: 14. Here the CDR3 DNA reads TGCAGTGCTGTGAACGGGACAGGGAAAAAGCGCTATGGCTACACCTTC. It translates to CSAVNGTGKKRYGYTF.

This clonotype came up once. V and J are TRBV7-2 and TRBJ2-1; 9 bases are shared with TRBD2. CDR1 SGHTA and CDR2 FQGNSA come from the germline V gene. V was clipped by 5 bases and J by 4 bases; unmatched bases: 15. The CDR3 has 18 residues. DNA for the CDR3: TGTGCCAGCAGCAGCGACTTTGCGGCTAGCGGGATTTACAATGAGCAGTTCTTC. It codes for CASSSDFAASGIYNEQFF. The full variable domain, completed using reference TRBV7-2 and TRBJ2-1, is GAGVSQSPSNKVTEKGKDVELRCDPISGHTALYWYRQSLGQGLEFLIYFQGNSAPDKSGLPSDRFSAERTGGSVSTLTIQRTQQEDSAVYLCASSSDFAASGIYNEQFFGPGTRLTVL.

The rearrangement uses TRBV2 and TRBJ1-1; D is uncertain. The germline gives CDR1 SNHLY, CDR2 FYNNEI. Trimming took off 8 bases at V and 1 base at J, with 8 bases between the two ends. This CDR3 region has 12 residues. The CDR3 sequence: CASGRGNTEAFF. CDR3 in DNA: TGTGCCAGCGGGCGGGGGAACACTGAAGCTTTCTTT.

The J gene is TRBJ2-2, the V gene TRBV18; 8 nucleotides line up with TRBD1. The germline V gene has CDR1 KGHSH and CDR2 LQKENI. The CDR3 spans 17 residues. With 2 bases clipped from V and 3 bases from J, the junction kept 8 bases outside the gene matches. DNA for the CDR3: TGTGCCAGCTCACCAACGAAAGACAGGGGAGACACCGGGGAGCTGTTTTTT. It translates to CASSPTKDRGDTGELFF.

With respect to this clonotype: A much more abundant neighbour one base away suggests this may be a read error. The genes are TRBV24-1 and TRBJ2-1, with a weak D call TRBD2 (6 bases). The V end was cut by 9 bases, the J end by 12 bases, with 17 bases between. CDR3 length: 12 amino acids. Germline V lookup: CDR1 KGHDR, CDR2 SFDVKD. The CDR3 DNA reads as TGTGCCACCGGGCAGGGAGGCTATGGGCAGTTCTTC. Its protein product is CATGQGGYGQFF.

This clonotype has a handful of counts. DNA for the CDR3: TGCAGTGCTATTAAGGGCGGGGGGCAGTATTTT. This encodes CSAIKGGGQYF. This sequence joins TRBV20-1 and TRBJ2-3; TRBD2 matches at 7 bases. The length of the CDR3 is 11 residues. Germline V gene lookup returns CDR1 DFQATT and CDR2 SNEGSKA (reference sequence). With V trimmed by 4 bases and J by 11 bases, 6 bases remained unmatched.

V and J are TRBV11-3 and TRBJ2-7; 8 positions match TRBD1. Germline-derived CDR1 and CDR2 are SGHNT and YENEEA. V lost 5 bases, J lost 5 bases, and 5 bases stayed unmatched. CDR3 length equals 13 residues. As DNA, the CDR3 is TGTGCCAGCAGCAACAGGGGGAAGGACGAGCAGTACTTC. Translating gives CASSNRGKDEQYF.

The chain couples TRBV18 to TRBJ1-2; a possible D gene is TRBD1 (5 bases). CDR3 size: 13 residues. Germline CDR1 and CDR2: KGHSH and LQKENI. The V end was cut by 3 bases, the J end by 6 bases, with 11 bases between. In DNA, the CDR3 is TGTGCCAGCTCACCCCGGGACGTAGATGGCTACACCTTC. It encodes CASSPRDVDGYTF.

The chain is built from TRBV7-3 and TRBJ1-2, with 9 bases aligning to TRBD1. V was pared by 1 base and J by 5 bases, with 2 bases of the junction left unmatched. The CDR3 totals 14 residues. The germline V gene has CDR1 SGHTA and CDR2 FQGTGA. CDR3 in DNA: TGTGCCAGCAGCTTAATGGGACAGGGTTATGGCTACACCTTC. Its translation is CASSLMGQGYGYTF.

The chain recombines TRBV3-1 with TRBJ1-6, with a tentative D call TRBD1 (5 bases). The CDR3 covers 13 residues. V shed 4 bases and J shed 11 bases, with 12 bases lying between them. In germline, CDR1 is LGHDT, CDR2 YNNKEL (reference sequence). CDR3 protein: CASSPGLGAPLHF. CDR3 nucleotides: TGTGCCAGCAGCCCCGGGTTGGGGGCACCCCTCCACTTT.

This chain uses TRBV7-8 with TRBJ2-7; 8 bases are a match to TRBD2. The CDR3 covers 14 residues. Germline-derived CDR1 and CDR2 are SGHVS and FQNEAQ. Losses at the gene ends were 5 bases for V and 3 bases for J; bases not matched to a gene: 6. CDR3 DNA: TGTGCCAGCAGCACCGGACTAGCTGGCTACGAGCAGTACTTC. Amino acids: CASSTGLAGYEQYF.

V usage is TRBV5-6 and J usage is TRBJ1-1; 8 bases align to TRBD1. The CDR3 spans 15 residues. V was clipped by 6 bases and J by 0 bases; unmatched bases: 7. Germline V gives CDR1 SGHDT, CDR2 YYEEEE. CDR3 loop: CASNLRGQVNTEAFF. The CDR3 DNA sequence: TGTGCCAGCAACCTGAGGGGACAGGTGAACACTGAAGCTTTCTTT.

CDR3 region: CASSSGIFNINMNTEAFF. The DNA for the CDR3 is TGCGCCAGCAGCTCCGGGATTTTCAACATAAACATGAACACTGAAGCTTTCTTT. The chain has TRBV5-1 and TRBJ1-1; D call uncertain. The CDR3 spans 18 residues. V gave up 3 bases and J gave up 0 bases, with 21 bases separating them. Germline CDR1 and CDR2: SGHRS and YFSETQ.